The clone carrying this T cell receptor (beta chain) was seen at least ten times. No antigen is known for it. This entry is derived from a study of T cells in Graves' hyperthyroidism and ophthalmopathy. General study results and limits: A model of 13 V-J pairs discriminated ophthalmopathy from stable hyperthyroidism.

TCR beta CDR3 sequences were amplified from RNA transcripts. An initial round of RT-PCR targeting the TCR CDR3 relied on the HTBI primer set. TCRdb itself ran the multiplex PCR reads through MiXCR, one entry per CDR3 protein. Altogether about 98,000 distinct CDR3 sequences are present, roughly 39% being singletons, with the ten largest covering roughly 10%. The CDR3 length is 12 residues. Looked up from germline, CDR1 is SNHLY and CDR2 is FYNNEI. Trimming cost V 4 bases and J 5 bases, with 7 bases left between them. Stable disease denoted Graves' hyperthyroidism without ophthalmopathy progression within 18 months.

The specimen was peripheral blood or thyroid tissue (not recorded which). The chain combines TRBV2 with TRBJ2-3; D remains ambiguous. The receptor comes from a woman aged 25 to 45 with Graves' hyperthyroidism. The CDR3 here is CASSVQEDTQYF. CDR3 sequence (DNA): TGTGCCAGCAGTGTGCAGGAAGATACGCAGTATTTT.